This is a list of T cell receptor beta chains from one sample in a study of T cell responses to AZD1222 COVID-19 vaccine. Generated by immunoSEQ multiplex PCR, the TCRdb table keeps only in-frame clones and is missing some. The sample carries approximately 200,000 clones, roughly nine tenths recorded once. The sequences come from peripheral blood, collected 28 days after the second AZD1222 dose. The receptors stem from an adult who received the AZD1222 COVID-19 vaccine. The CDR3 runs from the conserved cysteine through the conserved F or W. Each record gives: V gene, J gene, CDR3 protein.

V gene: TRBV2
J gene: TRBJ1-2
CDR3 protein: CASSEALSKGYTF

V gene: TRBV7-6
J gene: TRBJ2-5
CDR3 protein: CASSLKTSGSLETQYF

V gene: TRBV15
J gene: TRBJ2-7
CDR3 protein: CATGSSGSYEQYF

V gene: TRBV10-1
J gene: TRBJ2-7
CDR3 protein: CASSAYRAVWFEQYF

V gene: TRBV20-1
J gene: TRBJ2-3
CDR3 protein: CSASDARLADTDTQYF

V gene: TRBV5-1
J gene: TRBJ2-1
CDR3 protein: CASSLGTIYNEQFF

V gene: TRBV5-1
J gene: TRBJ2-7
CDR3 protein: CASSLGTGEVGQYF

V gene: TRBV19
J gene: TRBJ1-5
CDR3 protein: CASRGQGEQPQHF

V gene: TRBV6-1
J gene: TRBJ1-3
CDR3 protein: CASSVTAGAPGNTIYF

V gene: TRBV25-1
J gene: TRBJ2-7
CDR3 protein: CASSEGAYEQYF

V gene: TRBV3-1/TRBV3-2
J gene: TRBJ2-3
CDR3 protein: CASSQDPGTSRTDTQYF

V gene: TRBV18
J gene: TRBJ1-1
CDR3 protein: CASSPQGFDTEAFF

V gene: TRBV11-3
J gene: TRBJ2-3
CDR3 protein: CASSLDQGDTQYF

V gene: TRBV10-3
J gene: TRBJ1-2
CDR3 protein: CAITPGPFGYGYTF

V gene: TRBV7-2
J gene: TRBJ2-1
CDR3 protein: CASSLATGTSGRRKFF

V gene: TRBV4-2
J gene: TRBJ2-5
CDR3 protein: CASSQGTLSLETQYF

V gene: TRBV7-2
J gene: TRBJ2-1
CDR3 protein: CASSSDPAINEQFF

V gene: TRBV6-2/TRBV6-3
J gene: TRBJ2-7
CDR3 protein: CASSPQATGTYEQYF

V gene: TRBV28
J gene: TRBJ1-1
CDR3 protein: CASSSLPGQGMNTEAFF

V gene: TRBV5-1
J gene: TRBJ2-2
CDR3 protein: CASSGGQSTGELFF

V gene: TRBV6-5
J gene: TRBJ1-5
CDR3 protein: CASSYSSGSQPQHF

V gene: TRBV6-4
J gene: TRBJ2-3
CDR3 protein: CASSAASGPADTQYF

V gene: TRBV4-2
J gene: TRBJ1-4
CDR3 protein: CASSQVADSNEKLFF

V gene: TRBV4-2
J gene: TRBJ2-1
CDR3 protein: CASSQVGGPRGSEQFF

V gene: TRBV4-2
J gene: TRBJ1-2
CDR3 protein: CASSQDGRGLDYGYTF

V gene: TRBV28
J gene: TRBJ1-4
CDR3 protein: CASSSFNEKLFF

V gene: TRBV7-3
J gene: TRBJ1-2
CDR3 protein: CASSPYRGAGYTF

V gene: TRBV4-1
J gene: TRBJ2-7
CDR3 protein: CASSRGQWSGEQYF

V gene: TRBV3-1/TRBV3-2
J gene: TRBJ2-1
CDR3 protein: CASEGNSGRAEYNEQFF

V gene: TRBV28
J gene: TRBJ2-7
CDR3 protein: CASSKGLAAPPSYEQYF

V gene: TRBV10-3
J gene: TRBJ2-1
CDR3 protein: CAIRSPGQGNNEQFF

V gene: TRBV19
J gene: TRBJ1-1
CDR3 protein: CASTRGAPLNTEAFF

V gene: TRBV5-1
J gene: TRBJ2-7
CDR3 protein: CASSSPKGLAGGDYEQYF

V gene: TRBV2
J gene: TRBJ2-4
CDR3 protein: CASSGQHIAKNIQYF

V gene: TRBV7-8
J gene: TRBJ1-5
CDR3 protein: CASSLGLGQGQPQHF

V gene: TRBV4-2
J gene: TRBJ2-1
CDR3 protein: CASSLTTGLAGANYNEQFF

V gene: TRBV4-3
J gene: TRBJ2-1
CDR3 protein: CASSQGGWRDNEQFF

V gene: TRBV30
J gene: TRBJ1-1
CDR3 protein: CAWSGDTGNTEAFF

V gene: TRBV9
J gene: TRBJ2-1
CDR3 protein: CASSVGGTGGFNEQFF

V gene: TRBV5-4
J gene: TRBJ2-5
CDR3 protein: CASSLSLAGGQETQYF

V gene: TRBV5-1
J gene: TRBJ2-7
CDR3 protein: CASSFTSGGPYEQYF

V gene: TRBV5-4
J gene: TRBJ2-1
CDR3 protein: CASSTVGLAGAYNEQFF

V gene: TRBV7-6
J gene: TRBJ2-7
CDR3 protein: CASSSDRAREQYF

V gene: TRBV4-2
J gene: TRBJ2-2
CDR3 protein: CASSQVGTDPTGELFF

V gene: TRBV30
J gene: TRBJ2-5
CDR3 protein: CAWEGSEPKETQYF

V gene: TRBV29-1
J gene: TRBJ1-2
CDR3 protein: CSVVGPGDPNYGYTF

V gene: TRBV15
J gene: TRBJ2-1
CDR3 protein: CATRGADDFNEQFF

V gene: TRBV12-5
J gene: TRBJ2-1
CDR3 protein: CASGPGTGVYNEQFF

V gene: TRBV30
J gene: TRBJ2-4
CDR3 protein: CAWSDRGLGNIQYF

V gene: TRBV14
J gene: TRBJ1-1
CDR3 protein: CASSQTDGNTEAFF

V gene: TRBV6-2/TRBV6-3
J gene: TRBJ1-2
CDR3 protein: CASSRRGTDPNYGYTF

V gene: TRBV27
J gene: TRBJ1-2
CDR3 protein: CASSFEPLSYGYTF

V gene: TRBV5-1
J gene: TRBJ2-1
CDR3 protein: CASSPVASEQFF

V gene: TRBV12-3/TRBV12-4
J gene: TRBJ2-7
CDR3 protein: CASKGLAGVEQYF

V gene: TRBV5-1
J gene: TRBJ1-6
CDR3 protein: CASSRAGAGHSPLHF

V gene: TRBV19
J gene: TRBJ2-2
CDR3 protein: CASRTMGGSGGELFF

V gene: TRBV6-5
J gene: TRBJ1-5
CDR3 protein: CASRDSGYQPQHF

V gene: TRBV6-5
J gene: TRBJ1-5
CDR3 protein: CASSGPMNQPQHF

V gene: TRBV5-8
J gene: TRBJ2-1
CDR3 protein: CASSPGSEVGNEQFF

V gene: TRBV7-9
J gene: TRBJ2-3
CDR3 protein: CASSLLGTGRLDADTQYF